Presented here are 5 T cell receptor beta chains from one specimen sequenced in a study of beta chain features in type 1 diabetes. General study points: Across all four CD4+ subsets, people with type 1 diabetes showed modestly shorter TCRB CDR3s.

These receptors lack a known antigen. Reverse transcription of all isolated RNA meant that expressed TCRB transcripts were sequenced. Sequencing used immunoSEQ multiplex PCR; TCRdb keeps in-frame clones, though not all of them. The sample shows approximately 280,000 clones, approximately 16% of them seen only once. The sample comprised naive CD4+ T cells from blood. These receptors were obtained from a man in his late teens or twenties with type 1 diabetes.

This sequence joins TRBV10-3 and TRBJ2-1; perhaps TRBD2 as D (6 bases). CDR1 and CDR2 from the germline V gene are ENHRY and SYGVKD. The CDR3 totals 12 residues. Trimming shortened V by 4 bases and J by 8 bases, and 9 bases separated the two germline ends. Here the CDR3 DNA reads TGTGCCATCAGTGGATCTAGCGATGAGCAGTTCTTC. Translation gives CAISGSSDEQFF.

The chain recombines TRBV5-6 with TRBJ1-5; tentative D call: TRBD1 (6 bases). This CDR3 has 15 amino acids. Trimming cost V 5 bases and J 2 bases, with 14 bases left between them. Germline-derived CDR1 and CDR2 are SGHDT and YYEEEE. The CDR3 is CASRAGAGGNQPQHF. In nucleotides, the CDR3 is TGTGCCAGCAGAGCCGGGGCAGGGGGCAATCAGCCCCAGCATTTT.

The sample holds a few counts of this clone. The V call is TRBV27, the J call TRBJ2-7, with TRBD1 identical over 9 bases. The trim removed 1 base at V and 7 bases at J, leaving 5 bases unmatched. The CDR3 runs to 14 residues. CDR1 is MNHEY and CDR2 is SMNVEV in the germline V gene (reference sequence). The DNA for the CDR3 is TGTGCCAGCAGTTTATACGGGACAGGGAGGGAGCAGTACTTC. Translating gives CASSLYGTGREQYF.

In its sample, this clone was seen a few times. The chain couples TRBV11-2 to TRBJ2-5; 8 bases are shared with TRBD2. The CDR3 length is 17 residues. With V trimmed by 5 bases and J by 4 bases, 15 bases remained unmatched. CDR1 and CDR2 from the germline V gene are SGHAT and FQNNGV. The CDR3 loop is CASSALAGTKLSETQYF. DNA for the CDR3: TGTGCCAGCAGCGCCTTAGCGGGGACAAAACTTTCAGAGACCCAGTACTTC.

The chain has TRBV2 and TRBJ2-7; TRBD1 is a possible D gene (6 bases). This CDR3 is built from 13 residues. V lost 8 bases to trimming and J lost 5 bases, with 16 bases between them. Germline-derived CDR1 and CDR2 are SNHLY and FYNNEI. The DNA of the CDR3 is TGTGCCAGCCCGCGAGGACAGTCGGACGAGCAGTACTTC. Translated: CASPRGQSDEQYF.